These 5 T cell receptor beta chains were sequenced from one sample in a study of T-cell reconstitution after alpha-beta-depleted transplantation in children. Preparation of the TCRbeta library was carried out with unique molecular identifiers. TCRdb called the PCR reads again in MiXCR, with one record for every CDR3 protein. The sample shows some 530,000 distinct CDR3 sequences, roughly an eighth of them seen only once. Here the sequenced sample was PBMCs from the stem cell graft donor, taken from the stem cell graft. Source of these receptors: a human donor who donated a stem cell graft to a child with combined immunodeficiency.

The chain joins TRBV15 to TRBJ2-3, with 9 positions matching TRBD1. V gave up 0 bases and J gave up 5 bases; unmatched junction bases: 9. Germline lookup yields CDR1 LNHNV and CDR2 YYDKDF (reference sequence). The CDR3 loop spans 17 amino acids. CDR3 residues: CATSREGGGQGEDTQYF. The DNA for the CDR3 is TGTGCCACCAGCAGAGAGGGGGGGGGACAGGGCGAAGATACGCAGTATTTT.

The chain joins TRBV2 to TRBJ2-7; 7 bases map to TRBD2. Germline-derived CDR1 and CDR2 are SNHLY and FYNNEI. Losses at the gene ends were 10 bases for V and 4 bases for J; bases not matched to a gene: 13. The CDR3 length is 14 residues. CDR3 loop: CATYPSGASYEQYF. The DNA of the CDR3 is TGTGCCACCTACCCTAGCGGCGCTTCTTACGAGCAGTACTTC.

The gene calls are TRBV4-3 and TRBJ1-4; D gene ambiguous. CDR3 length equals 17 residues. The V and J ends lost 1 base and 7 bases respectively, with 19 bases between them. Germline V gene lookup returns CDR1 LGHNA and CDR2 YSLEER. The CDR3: CASSQAPHRELGEKLFF. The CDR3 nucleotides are TGCGCCAGCAGCCAAGCCCCGCATAGGGAGTTAGGTGAAAAACTGTTTTTT.

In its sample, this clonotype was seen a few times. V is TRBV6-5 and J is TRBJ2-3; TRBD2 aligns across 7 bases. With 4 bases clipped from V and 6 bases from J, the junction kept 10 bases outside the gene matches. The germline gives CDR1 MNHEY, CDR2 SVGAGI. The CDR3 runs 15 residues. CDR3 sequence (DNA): TGTGCCAGCAGTTTGGGGACCCTGACTAGCGATACGCAGTATTTT. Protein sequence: CASSLGTLTSDTQYF.

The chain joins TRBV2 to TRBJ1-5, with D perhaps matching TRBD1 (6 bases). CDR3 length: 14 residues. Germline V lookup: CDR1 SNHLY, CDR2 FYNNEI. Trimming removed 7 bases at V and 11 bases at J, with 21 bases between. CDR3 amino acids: CASTLGHRGVTQHF. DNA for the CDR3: TGTGCCAGCACTCTGGGACATCGGGGGGTGACCCAGCATTTT. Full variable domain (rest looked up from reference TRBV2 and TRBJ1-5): EPEVTQTPSHQVTQMGQEVILRCVPISNHLYFYWYRQILGQKVEFLVSFYNNEISEKSEIFDDQFSVERPDGSNFTLKIRSTKLEDSAMYFCASTLGHRGVTQHFGDGTRLSIL.